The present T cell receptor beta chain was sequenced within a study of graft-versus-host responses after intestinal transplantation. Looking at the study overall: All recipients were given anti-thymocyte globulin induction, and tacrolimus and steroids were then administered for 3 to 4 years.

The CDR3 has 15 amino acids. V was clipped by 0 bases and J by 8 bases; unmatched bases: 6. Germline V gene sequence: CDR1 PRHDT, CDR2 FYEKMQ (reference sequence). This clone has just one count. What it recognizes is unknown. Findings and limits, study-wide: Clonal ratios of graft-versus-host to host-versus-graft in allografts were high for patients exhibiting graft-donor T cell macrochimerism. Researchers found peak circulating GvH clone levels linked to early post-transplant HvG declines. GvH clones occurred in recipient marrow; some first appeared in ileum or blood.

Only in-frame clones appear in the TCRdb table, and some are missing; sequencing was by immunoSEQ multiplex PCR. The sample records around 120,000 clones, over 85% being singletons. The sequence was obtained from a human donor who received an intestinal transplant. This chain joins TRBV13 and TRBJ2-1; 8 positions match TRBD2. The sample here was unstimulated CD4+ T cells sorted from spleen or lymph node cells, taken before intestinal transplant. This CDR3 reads CASSLGGRASYEQFF. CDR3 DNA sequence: TGTGCCAGCAGCTTAGGCGGGAGGGCCTCTTATGAGCAGTTCTTC.